This entry concerns a single T cell receptor (beta chain). This record comes from a study of blood T cell repertoires in COVID-19. Some clones are missing from TCRdb's copy, which holds only in-frame ones; the method was immunoSEQ multiplex PCR. The sample gives about 270,000 clones, around 86% of which show up once; around 9% is in the top ten. V trimming: 6 bases; J trimming: 8 bases; junction bases outside the gene matches: 2. This CDR3 has 11 amino acids. The sequence was obtained from a man aged 35-49 years with active or convalescent COVID-19. This chain connects TRBV12-3 or TRBV12-4 to TRBJ1-1; 8 nucleotides line up with TRBD1. Input material: peripheral blood. The CDR3 DNA reads as TGTGCCAGCAGAGGGGACAGGGAAGCTTTCTTT. This encodes CASRGDREAFF.